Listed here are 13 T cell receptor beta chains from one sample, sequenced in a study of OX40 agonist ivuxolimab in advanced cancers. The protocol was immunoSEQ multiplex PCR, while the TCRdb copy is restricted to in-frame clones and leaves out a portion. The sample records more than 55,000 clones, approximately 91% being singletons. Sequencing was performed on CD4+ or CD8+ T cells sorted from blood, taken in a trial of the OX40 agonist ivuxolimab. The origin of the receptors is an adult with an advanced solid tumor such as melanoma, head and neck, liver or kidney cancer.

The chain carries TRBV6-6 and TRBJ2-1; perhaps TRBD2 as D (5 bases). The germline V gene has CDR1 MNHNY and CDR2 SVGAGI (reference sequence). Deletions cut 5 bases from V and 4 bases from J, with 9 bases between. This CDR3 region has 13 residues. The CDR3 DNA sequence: TGTGCCAGCAGTCCCGAGCGGTACAATGAGCAGTTCTTC. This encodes CASSPERYNEQFF.

The CDR3: CASSTGGLAGSSYEQYF. Here the CDR3 DNA reads TGTGCCAGCAGCACCGGAGGGCTAGCGGGGAGCTCCTACGAGCAGTACTTC. This chain links TRBV11-2 with TRBJ2-7; 9 positions agree with TRBD2. The CDR3 length is 17 residues. Losses at the gene ends were 5 bases for V and 0 bases for J; bases not matched to a gene: 11. From germline, CDR1 is SGHAT and CDR2 FQNNGV. Supplemented by reference TRBV11-2 and TRBJ2-7, the full variable domain reads EAGVAQSPRYKIIEKRQSVAFWCNPISGHATLYWYQQILGQGPKLLIQFQNNGVVDDSQLPKDRFSAERLKGVDSTLKIQPAKLEDSAVYLCASSTGGLAGSSYEQYFGPGTRLTVT.

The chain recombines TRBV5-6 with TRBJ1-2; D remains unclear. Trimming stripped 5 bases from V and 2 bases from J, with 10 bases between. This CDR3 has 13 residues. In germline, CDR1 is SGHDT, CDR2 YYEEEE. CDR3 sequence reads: CASRSLPNYGYTF. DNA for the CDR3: TGTGCCAGCAGGTCCCTGCCCAACTATGGCTACACCTTC. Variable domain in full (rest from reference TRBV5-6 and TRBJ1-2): DAGVTQSPTHLIKTRGQQVTLRCSPKSGHDTVSWYQQALGQGPQFIFQYYEEEERQRGNFPDRFSGHQFPNYSSELNVNALLLGDSALYLCASRSLPNYGYTFGSGTRLTVV.

CDR3 sequence reads: CASSLGGRGNQPQHF. The DNA for the CDR3 is TGTGCCAGCAGCTTAGGGGGGAGGGGGAATCAGCCCCAGCATTTT. This chain connects TRBV7-8 to TRBJ1-5; D might be TRBD1 (6 bases). This CDR3 has 15 amino acids. The V end was cut by 1 base, the J end by 4 bases, with 11 bases between. Germline-derived CDR1 and CDR2 are SGHVS and FQNEAQ. Full variable domain (outside the CDR3, taken from reference TRBV7-8 and TRBJ1-5): GAGVSQSPRYKVAKRGQDVALRCDPISGHVSLFWYQQALGQGPEFLTYFQNEAQLDKSGLPSDRFFAERPEGSVSTLKIQRTQQEDSAVYLCASSLGGRGNQPQHFGDGTRLSIL.

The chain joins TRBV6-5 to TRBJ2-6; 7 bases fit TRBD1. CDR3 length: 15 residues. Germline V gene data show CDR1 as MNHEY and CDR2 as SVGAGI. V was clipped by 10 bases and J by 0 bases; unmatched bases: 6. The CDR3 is CATRQGGSGANVLTF. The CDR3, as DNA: TGTGCCACCAGACAGGGTGGCTCTGGGGCCAACGTCCTGACTTTC.

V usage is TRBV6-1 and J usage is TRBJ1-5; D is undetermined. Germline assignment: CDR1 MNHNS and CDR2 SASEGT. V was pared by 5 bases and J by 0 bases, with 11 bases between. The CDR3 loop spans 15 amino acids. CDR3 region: CASSSDTYSNQPQHF. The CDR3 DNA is TGTGCCAGCAGTTCTGACACGTATAGCAATCAGCCCCAGCATTTT.

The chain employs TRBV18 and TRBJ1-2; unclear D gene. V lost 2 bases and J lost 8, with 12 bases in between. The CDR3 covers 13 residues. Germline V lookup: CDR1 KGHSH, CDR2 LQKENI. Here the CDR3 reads CASSPLGERGYTF. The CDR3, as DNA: TGTGCCAGCTCACCATTGGGTGAACGGGGCTACACCTTC.

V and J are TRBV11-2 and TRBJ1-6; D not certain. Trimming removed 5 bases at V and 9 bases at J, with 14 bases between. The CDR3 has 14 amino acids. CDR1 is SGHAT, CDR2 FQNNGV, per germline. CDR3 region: CASSVGLVGSPLHF. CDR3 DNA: TGTGCCAGCAGCGTGGGATTAGTGGGTTCACCCCTCCACTTT.

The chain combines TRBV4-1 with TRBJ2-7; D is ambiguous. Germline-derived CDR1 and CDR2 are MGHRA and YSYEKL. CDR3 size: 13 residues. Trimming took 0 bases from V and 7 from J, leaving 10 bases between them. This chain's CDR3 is CASSQEPRLEQYF. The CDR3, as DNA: TGCGCCAGCAGCCAAGAACCCCGCCTGGAGCAGTACTTC.

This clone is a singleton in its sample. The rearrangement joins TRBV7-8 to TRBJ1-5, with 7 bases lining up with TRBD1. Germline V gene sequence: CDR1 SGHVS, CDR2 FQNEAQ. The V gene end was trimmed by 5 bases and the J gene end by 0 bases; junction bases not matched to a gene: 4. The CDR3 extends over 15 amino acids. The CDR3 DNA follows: TGTGCCAGCAGCCGGGACAGCCATAGCAATCAGCCCCAGCATTTT. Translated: CASSRDSHSNQPQHF.

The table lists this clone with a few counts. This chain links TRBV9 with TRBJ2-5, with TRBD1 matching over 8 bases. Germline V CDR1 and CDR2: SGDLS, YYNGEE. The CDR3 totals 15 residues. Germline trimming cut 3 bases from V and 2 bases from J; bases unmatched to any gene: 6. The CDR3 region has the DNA TGTGCCAGCAGCGCCTCAACAGGGGGGCAAGAGACCCAGTACTTC. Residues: CASSASTGGQETQYF.

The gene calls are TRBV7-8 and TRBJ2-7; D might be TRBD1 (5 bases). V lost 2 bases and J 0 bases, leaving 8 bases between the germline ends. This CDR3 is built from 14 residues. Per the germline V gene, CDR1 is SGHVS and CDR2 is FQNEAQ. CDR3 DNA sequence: TGTGCCAGCAGCTTATACAGGAACTCCTACGAGCAGTACTTC. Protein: CASSLYRNSYEQYF.

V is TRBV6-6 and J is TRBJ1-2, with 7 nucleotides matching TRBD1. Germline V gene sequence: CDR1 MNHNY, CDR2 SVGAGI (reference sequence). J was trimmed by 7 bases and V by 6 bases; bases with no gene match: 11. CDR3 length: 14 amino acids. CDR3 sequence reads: CASRPTGTASGYTF. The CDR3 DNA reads TGTGCCAGCAGGCCCACCGGGACAGCGAGTGGCTACACCTTC.